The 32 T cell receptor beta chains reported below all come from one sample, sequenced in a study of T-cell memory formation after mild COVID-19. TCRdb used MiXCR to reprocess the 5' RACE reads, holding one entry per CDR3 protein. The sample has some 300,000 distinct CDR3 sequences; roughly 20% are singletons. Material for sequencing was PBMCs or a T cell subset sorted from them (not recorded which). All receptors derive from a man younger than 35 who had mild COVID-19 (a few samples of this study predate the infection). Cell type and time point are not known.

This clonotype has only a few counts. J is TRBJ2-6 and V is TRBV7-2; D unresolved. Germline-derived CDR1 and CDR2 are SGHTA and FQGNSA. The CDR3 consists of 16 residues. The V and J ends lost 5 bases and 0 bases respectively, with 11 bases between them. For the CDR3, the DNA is TGTGCCAGCAGCGTTAGTTCGGGCTCTGGGGCCAACGTCCTGACTTTC. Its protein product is CASSVSSGSGANVLTF.

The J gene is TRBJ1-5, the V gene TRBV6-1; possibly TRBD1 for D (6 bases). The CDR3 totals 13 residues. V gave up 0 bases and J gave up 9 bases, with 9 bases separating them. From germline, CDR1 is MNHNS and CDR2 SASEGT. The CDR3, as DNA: TGTGCCAGCAGTGAAGCGACAGGATCGCCCCAGCATTTT. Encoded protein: CASSEATGSPQHF.

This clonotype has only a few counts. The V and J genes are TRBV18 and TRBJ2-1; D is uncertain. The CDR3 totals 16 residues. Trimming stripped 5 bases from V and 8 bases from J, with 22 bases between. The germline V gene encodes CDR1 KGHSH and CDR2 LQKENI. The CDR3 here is CASSTTQSDGRDEQFF. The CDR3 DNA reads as TGTGCCAGCTCAACCACCCAGTCCGACGGGCGAGATGAGCAGTTCTTC.

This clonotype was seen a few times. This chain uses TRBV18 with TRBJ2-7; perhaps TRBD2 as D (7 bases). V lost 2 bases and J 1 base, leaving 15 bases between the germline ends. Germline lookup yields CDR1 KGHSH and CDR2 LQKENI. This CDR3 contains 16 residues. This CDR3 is CASSPGGRGASYEQYV. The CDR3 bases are TGTGCCAGCTCACCAGGGGGCCGGGGGGCTTCCTACGAGCAGTACGTC.

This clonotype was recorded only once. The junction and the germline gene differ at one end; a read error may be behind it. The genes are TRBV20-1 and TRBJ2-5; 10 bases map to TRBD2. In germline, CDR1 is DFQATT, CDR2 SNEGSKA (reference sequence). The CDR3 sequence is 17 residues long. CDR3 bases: TGCAGTGCCAGAGGAGGGGGTCTAGCGGGGGCCCGGGAGACCCAGTACTTC. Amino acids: CSARGGGLAGARETQYF.

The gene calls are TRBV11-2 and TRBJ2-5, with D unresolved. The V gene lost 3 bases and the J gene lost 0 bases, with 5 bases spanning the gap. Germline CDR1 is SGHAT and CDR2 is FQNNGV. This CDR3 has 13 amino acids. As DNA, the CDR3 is TGTGCCAGCAGCTTCATTGACCAAGAGACCCAGTACTTC. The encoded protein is CASSFIDQETQYF. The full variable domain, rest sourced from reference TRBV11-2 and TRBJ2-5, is EAGVAQSPRYKIIEKRQSVAFWCNPISGHATLYWYQQILGQGPKLLIQFQNNGVVDDSQLPKDRFSAERLKGVDSTLKIQPAKLEDSAVYLCASSFIDQETQYFGPGTRLLVL.

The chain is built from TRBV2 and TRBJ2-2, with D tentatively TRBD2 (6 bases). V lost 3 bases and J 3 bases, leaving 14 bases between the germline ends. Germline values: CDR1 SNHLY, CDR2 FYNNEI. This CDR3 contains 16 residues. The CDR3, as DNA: TGTGCCAGCAGTGAGTCGGGGAGGCGGGACACCGGGGAGCTGTTTTTT. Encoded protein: CASSESGRRDTGELFF.

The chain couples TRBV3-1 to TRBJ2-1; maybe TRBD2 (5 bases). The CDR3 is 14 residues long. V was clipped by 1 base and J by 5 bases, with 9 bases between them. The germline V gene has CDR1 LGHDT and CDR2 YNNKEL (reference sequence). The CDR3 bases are TGTGCCAGCAGCCAAGTCTTTAGCGACAATGAGCAGTTCTTC. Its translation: CASSQVFSDNEQFF.

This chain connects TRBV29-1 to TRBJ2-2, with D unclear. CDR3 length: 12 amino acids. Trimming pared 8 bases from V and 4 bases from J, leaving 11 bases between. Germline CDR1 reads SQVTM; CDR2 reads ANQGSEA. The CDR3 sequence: CSSPLPTGELFF. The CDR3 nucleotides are TGCAGCTCTCCGTTACCCACCGGGGAGCTGTTTTTT.

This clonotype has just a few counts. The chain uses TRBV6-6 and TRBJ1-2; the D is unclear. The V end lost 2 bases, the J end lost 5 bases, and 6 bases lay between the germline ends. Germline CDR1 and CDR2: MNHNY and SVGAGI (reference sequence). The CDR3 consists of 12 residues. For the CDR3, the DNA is TGTGCCAGCAGTTACACCCTTTATGGCTACACCTTC. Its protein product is CASSYTLYGYTF.

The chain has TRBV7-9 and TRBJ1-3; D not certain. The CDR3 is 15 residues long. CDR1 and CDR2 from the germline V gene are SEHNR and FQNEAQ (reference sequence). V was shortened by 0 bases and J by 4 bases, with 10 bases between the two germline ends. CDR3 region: CASSLAGGKGNTIYF. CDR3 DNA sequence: TGTGCCAGCAGCTTAGCGGGCGGGAAAGGAAACACCATATATTTT.

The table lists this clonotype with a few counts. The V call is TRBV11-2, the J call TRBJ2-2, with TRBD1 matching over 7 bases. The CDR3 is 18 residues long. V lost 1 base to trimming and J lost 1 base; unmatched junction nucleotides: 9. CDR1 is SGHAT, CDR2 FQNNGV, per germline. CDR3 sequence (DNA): TGTGCCAGCAGCTTAGCTTGGGACAGACGCATGAACACCGGGGAGCTGTTTTTT. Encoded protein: CASSLAWDRRMNTGELFF.

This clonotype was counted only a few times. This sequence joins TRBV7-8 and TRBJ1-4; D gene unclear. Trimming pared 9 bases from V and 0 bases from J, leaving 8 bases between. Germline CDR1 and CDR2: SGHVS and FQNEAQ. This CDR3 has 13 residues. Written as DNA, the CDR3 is TGTGCCAGTCGGGAGGCAACTAATGAAAAACTGTTTTTT. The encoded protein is CASREATNEKLFF.

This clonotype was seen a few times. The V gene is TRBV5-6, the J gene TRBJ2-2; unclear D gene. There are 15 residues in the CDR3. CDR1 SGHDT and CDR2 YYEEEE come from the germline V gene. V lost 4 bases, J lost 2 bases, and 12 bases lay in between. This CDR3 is CASSAWADNTGELFF. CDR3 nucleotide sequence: TGTGCCAGCAGCGCCTGGGCGGATAACACCGGGGAGCTGTTTTTT. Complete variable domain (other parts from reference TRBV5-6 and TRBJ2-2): DAGVTQSPTHLIKTRGQQVTLRCSPKSGHDTVSWYQQALGQGPQFIFQYYEEEERQRGNFPDRFSGHQFPNYSSELNVNALLLGDSALYLCASSAWADNTGELFFGEGSRLTVL.

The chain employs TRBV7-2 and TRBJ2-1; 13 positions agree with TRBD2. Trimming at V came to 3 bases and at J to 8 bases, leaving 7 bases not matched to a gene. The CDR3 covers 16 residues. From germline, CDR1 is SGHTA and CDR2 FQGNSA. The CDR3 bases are TGTGCCAGCAGCTTGCCGGGACTAGCGGGGAAGGATGAGCAGTTCTTC. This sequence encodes CASSLPGLAGKDEQFF.

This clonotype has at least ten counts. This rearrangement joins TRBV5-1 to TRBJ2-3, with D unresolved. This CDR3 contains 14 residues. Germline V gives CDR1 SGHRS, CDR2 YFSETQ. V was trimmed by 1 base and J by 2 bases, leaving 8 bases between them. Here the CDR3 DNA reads TGCGCCAGCAGCTTGAGTCTCTTCACAGATACGCAGTATTTT. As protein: CASSLSLFTDTQYF.

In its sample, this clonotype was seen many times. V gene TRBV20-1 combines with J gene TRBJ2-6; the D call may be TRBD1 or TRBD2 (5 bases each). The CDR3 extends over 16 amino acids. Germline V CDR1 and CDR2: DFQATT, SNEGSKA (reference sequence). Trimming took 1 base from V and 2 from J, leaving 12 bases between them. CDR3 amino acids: CSARVQGAPGANVLTF. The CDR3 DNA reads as TGCAGTGCTAGAGTTCAGGGAGCCCCTGGGGCCAACGTCCTGACTTTC.

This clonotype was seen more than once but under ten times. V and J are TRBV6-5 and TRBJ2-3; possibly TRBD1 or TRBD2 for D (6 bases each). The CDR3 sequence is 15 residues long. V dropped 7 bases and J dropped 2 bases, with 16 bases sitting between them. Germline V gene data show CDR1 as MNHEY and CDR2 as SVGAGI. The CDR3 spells CASTPRGDPTDTQYF. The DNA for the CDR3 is TGTGCCAGCACGCCAAGGGGGGATCCCACAGATACGCAGTATTTT.

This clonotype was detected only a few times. Written as DNA, the CDR3 is TGTGCCAGCAGCAGAGACAGTGGGGGCGAGCAGTTCTTC. Translating gives CASSRDSGGEQFF. The J gene is TRBJ2-1, the V gene TRBV11-2; the D gene is possibly TRBD1 (6 bases). Germline CDR1 is SGHAT and CDR2 is FQNNGV. The V end was cut by 5 bases, the J end by 10 bases, with 15 bases between. The length of the CDR3 is 13 residues.

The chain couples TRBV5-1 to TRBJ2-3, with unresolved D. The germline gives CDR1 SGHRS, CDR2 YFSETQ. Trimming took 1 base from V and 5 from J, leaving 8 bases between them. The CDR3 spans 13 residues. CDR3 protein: CASSLQALDTQYF. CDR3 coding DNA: TGCGCCAGCAGCTTGCAGGCACTAGATACGCAGTATTTT.

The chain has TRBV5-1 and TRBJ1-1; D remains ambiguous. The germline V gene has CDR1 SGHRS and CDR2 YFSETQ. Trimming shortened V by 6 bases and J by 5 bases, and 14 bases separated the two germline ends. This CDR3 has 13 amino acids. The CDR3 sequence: CASIPDGWTEAFF. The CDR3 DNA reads TGCGCCAGCATTCCAGACGGGTGGACTGAAGCTTTCTTT.

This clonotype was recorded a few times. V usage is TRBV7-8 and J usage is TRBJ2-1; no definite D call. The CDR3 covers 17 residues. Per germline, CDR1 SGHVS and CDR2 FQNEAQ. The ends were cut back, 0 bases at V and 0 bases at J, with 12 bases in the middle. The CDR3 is CASSLARMAPSYNEQFF. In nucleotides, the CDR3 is TGTGCCAGCAGCTTAGCGCGGATGGCACCCTCCTACAATGAGCAGTTCTTC. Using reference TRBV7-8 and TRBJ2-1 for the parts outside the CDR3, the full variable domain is GAGVSQSPRYKVAKRGQDVALRCDPISGHVSLFWYQQALGQGPEFLTYFQNEAQLDKSGLPSDRFFAERPEGSVSTLKIQRTQQEDSAVYLCASSLARMAPSYNEQFFGPGTRLTVL.

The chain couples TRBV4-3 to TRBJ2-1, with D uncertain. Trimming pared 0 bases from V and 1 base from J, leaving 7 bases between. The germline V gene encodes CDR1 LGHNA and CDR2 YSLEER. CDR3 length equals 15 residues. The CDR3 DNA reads TGCGCCAGCAGCCAAGACTCAAATTCCTACAATGAGCAGTTCTTC. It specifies CASSQDSNSYNEQFF.

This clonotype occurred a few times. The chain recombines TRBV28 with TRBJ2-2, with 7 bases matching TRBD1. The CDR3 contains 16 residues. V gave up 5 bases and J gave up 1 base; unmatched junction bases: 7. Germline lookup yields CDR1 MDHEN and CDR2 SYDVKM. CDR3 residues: CASSPLDRENTGELFF. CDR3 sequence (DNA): TGTGCCAGCAGTCCCCTCGACAGGGAGAACACCGGGGAGCTGTTTTTT.

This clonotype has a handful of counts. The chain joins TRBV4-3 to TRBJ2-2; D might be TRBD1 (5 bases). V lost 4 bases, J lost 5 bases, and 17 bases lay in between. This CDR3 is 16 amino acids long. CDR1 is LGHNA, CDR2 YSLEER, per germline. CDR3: CASSPSWGSATGELFF. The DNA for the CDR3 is TGCGCCAGCAGCCCTTCGTGGGGCAGCGCAACCGGGGAGCTGTTTTTT.

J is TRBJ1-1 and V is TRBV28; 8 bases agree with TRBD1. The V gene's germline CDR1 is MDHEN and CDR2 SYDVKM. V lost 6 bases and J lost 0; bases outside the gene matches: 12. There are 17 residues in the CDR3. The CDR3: CASRVRQGLAMNTEAFF. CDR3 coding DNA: TGTGCCAGCAGGGTTCGACAGGGGTTGGCAATGAACACTGAAGCTTTCTTT. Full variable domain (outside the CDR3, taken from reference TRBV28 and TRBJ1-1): DVKVTQSSRYLVKRTGEKVFLECVQDMDHENMFWYRQDPGLGLRLIYFSYDVKMKEKGDIPEGYSVSREKKERFSLILESASTNQTSMYLCASRVRQGLAMNTEAFFGQGTRLTVV.

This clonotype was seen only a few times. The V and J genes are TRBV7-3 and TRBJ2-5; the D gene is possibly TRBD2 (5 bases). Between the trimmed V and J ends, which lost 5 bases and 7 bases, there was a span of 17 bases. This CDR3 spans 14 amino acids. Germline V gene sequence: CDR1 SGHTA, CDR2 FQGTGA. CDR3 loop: CASSPTGEGGTQYF. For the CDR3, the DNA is TGTGCCAGCAGCCCCACCGGGGAAGGCGGGACCCAGTACTTC.

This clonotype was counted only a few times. The CDR3 nucleotides read TGTGCCAGCAGCCCCGGCGCCGGTGGTAGCGGGGGAGCTAACACCGGGGAGCTGTTTTTT. Its protein product is CASSPGAGGSGGANTGELFF. V and J are TRBV7-6 and TRBJ2-2, with 9 bases that match TRBD2. Per germline, CDR1 SGHVS and CDR2 FNYEAQ. V dropped 5 bases and J dropped 2; count of bases not matched to a gene: 18. The CDR3 length is 20 residues.

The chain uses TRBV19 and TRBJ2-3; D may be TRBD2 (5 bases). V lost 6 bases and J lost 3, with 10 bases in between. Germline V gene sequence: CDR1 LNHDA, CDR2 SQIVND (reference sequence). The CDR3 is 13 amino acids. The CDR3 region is CASRDRGTDTQYF. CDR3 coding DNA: TGTGCCAGTAGAGACCGGGGTACAGATACGCAGTATTTT.

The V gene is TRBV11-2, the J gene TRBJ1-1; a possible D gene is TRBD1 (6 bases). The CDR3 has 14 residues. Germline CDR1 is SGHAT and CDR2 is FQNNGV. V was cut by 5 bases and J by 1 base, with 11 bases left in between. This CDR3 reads CASSGGTWNTEAFF. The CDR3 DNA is TGTGCCAGCAGCGGGGGCACATGGAACACTGAAGCTTTCTTT.

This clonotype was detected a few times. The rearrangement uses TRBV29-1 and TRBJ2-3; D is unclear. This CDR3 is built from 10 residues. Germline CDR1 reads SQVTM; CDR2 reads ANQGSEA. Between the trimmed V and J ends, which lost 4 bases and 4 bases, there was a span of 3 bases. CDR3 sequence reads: CSVAPDTQYF. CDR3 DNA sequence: TGCAGCGTTGCCCCAGATACGCAGTATTTT.

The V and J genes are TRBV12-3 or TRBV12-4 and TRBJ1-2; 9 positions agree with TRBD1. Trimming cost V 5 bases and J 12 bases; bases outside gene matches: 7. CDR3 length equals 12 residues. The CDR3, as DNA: TGTGCCAGCAGTCGACAGGGGGTTGGGGACACCTTC. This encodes CASSRQGVGDTF.